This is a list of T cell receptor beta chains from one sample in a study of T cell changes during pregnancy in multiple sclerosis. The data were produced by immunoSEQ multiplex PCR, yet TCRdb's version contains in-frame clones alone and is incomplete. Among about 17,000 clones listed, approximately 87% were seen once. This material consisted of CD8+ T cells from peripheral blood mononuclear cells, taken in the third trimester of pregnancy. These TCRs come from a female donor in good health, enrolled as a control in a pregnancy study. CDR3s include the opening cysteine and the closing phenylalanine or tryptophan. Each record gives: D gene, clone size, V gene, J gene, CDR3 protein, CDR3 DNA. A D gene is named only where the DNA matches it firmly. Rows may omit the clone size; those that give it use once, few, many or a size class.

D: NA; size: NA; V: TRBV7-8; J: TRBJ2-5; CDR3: CASSLATGGPQETQYF; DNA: TGTGCCAGCAGCTTAGCCACAGGTGGGCCCCAAGAGACCCAGTACTTC
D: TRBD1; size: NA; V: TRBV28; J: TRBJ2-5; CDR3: CASSQGTEPYQETQYF; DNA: TGTGCCAGCAGTCAGGGGACAGAACCTTACCAAGAGACCCAGTACTTC
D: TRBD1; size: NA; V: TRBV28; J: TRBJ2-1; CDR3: CASTYTGVNEQFF; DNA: TGTGCCAGCACGTACACAGGGGTAAATGAGCAGTTCTTC
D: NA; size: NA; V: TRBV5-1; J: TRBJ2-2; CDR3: CASSFPLIPGHANTGELFF; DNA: TGCGCCAGCAGCTTCCCACTTATTCCGGGACACGCGAACACCGGGGAGCTGTTTTTT
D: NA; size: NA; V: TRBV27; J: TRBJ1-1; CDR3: CASSFGGEAFF; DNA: TGTGCCAGCAGTTTCGGGGGAGAAGCTTTCTTT
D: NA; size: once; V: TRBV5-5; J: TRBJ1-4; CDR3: CASSLVVGGEKLFF; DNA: TGTGCCAGCAGCTTGGTAGTCGGCGGCGAAAAACTGTTTTTT
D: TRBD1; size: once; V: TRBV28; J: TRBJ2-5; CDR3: CASTLSDRGEETQYF; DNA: TGTGCCAGCACCCTCTCGGACAGGGGAGAGGAGACCCAGTACTTC
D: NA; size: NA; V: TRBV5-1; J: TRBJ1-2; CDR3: CASSLVVGAGTNYGYTF; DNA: TGCGCCAGCAGCTTGGTAGTAGGTGCAGGAACTAACTATGGCTACACCTTC
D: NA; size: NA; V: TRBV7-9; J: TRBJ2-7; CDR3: CASSLVSETYEQYF; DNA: TGTGCCAGCAGCTTAGTGTCCGAAACCTACGAGCAGTACTTC
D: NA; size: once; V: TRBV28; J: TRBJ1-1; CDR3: CASSFPGQNTEAFF; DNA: TGTGCCAGCAGTTTTCCGGGACAAAACACTGAAGCTTTCTTT
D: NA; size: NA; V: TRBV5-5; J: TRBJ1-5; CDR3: CASRGGGKGNQPQHF; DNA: TGTGCCAGCAGAGGCGGGGGGAAGGGCAATCAGCCCCAGCATTTT
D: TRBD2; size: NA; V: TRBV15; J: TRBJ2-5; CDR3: CATSRPPQTSGGKSKETQYF; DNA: TGTGCCACCAGCAGACCCCCTCAGACTAGCGGGGGCAAAAGTAAAGAGACCCAGTACTTC
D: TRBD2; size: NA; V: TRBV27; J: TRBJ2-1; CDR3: CASSSLAGARNEQFF; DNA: TGTGCCAGCAGTTCACTAGCGGGAGCCCGAAATGAGCAGTTCTTC
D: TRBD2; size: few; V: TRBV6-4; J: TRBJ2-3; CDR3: CASSDSSGRTDTQYF; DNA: TGTGCCAGCAGTGACTCTAGCGGGAGAACAGATACGCAGTATTTT
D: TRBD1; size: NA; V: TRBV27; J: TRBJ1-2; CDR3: CASSPLGQNYGYTF; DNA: TGTGCCAGCAGTCCACTGGGACAGAACTATGGCTACACCTTC
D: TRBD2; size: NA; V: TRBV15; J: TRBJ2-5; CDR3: CATRTGLGQETQYF; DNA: TGTGCCACCAGGACGGGACTAGGACAAGAGACCCAGTACTTC
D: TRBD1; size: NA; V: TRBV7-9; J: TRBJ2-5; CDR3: CASSAGTGRETQYF; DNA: TGTGCCAGCAGCGCCGGGACAGGAAGAGAGACCCAGTACTTC
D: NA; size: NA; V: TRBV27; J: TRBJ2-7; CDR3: CASSLRGRNYEQYF; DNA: TGTGCCAGCAGTCTAAGAGGGAGGAACTACGAGCAGTACTTC
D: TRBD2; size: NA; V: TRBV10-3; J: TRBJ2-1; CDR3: CAISESQASGDNNEQFF; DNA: TGTGCCATCAGTGAGTCACAAGCTAGCGGGGACAACAATGAGCAGTTCTTC
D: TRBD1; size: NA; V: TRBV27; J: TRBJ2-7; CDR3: CASSPGTGLQYF; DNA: TGTGCCAGCAGTCCCGGGACAGGCTTACAGTACTTC
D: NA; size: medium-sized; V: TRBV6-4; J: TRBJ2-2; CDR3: CASSDTLEAGELFF; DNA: TGTGCCAGCAGTGACACGCTTGAGGCCGGGGAGCTGTTTTTT
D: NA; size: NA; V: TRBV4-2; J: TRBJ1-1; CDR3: CASSQVGATEAFF; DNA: TGTGCCAGCAGCCAAGTAGGGGCCACTGAAGCTTTCTTT
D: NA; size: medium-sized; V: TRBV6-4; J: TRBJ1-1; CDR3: CASSDSCWSVGRTEAFF; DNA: TGTGCCAGCAGTGACTCCTGCTGGTCGGTGGGCAGGACTGAAGCTTTCTTT
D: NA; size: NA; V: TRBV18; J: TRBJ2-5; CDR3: CASSPGEERGETQYF; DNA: TGTGCCAGCTCACCGGGGGAGGAACGAGGAGAGACCCAGTACTTC
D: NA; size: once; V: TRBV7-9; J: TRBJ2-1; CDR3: CASSLAMYNEQFF; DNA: TGTGCCAGCAGCTTAGCCATGTACAATGAGCAGTTCTTC
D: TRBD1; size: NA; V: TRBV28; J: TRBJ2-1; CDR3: CASSRDSSYNEQFF; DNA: TGTGCCAGCAGCCGGGACAGCTCCTACAATGAGCAGTTCTTC
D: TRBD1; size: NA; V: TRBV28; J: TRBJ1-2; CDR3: CASSALGDRVEGYTF; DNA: TGTGCCAGCAGCGCCCTTGGGGACAGGGTGGAAGGCTACACCTTC
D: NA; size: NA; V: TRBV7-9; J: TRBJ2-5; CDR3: CASSYSWETQYF; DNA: TGTGCCAGCAGCTACTCTTGGGAGACTCAGTACTTC
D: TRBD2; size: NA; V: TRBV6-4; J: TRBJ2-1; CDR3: CASSDSDGTSGDEQFF; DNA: TGTGCCAGCAGTGACTCGGACGGGACTAGCGGCGATGAGCAGTTCTTC
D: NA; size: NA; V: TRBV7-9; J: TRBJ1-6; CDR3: CASRDTSNSPLHF; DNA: TGTGCCAGCAGGGACACAAGCAATTCACCCCTCCACTTT
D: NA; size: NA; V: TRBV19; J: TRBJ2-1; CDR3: CASSIGSRHMNEQFF; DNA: TGTGCCAGTAGTATTGGGAGCCGTCATATGAATGAGCAGTTCTTC
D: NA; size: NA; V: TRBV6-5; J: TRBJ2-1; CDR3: CASSYLDSYNEQFF; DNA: TGTGCCAGCAGTTACTTGGACAGCTACAATGAGCAGTTCTTC
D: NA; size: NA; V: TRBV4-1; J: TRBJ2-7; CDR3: CASSQDLAGDEQYF; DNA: TGCGCCAGCAGCCAAGATTTGGCAGGGGACGAGCAGTACTTC
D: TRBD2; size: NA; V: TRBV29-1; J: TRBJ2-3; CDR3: CSVAGGPTSTDTQYF; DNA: TGCAGCGTCGCGGGAGGCCCTACTAGCACAGATACGCAGTATTTT
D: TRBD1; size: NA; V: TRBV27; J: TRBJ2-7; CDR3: CASSFVGQNTYEQYF; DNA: TGTGCCAGCAGTTTCGTGGGACAGAACACCTACGAGCAGTACTTC
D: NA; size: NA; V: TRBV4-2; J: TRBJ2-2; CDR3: CASSQDPRVGTGELFF; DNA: TGTGCCAGCAGCCAAGATCCCAGGGTAGGGACCGGGGAGCTGTTTTTT
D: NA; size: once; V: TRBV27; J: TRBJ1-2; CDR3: CASSQGPGSDGYTF; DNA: TGTGCCAGCAGCCAAGGGCCGGGATCCGATGGCTACACCTTC
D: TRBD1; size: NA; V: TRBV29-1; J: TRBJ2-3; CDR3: CSGYGQGATDTQYF; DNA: TGCAGCGGGTATGGACAGGGGGCCACAGATACGCAGTATTTT
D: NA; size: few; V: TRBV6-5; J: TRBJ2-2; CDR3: CASKAGGDTGELFF; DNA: TGTGCCAGCAAGGCTGGCGGGGACACCGGGGAGCTGTTTTTT
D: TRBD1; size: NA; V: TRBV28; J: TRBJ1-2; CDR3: CASTPGQGDYGYTF; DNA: TGTGCCAGCACCCCAGGACAGGGCGACTATGGCTACACCTTC
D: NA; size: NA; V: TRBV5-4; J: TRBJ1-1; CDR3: CASSFSYTEAFF; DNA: TGTGCCAGCAGCTTCTCTTACACTGAAGCTTTCTTT
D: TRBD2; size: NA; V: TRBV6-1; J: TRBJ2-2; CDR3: CASRPLAGGGGELFF; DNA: TGTGCCAGTCGTCCCTTAGCGGGAGGTGGCGGGGAGCTGTTTTTT
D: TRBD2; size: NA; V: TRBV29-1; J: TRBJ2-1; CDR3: CSVDPSTSGVDEQFF; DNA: TGCAGCGTTGATCCCTCCACTAGCGGGGTGGATGAGCAGTTCTTC
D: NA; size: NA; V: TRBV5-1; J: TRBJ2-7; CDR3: CASSLRGYSYEQYF; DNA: TGCGCCAGCAGCTTGCGGGGATACTCCTACGAGCAGTACTTC
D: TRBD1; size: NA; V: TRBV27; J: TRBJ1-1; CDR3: CASSTGTVYTEAFF; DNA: TGTGCCAGCAGTACCGGGACAGTTTACACTGAAGCTTTCTTT
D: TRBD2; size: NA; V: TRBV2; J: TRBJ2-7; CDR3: CASSELLSFGLAGEYEQYF; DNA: TGTGCCAGCAGTGAATTATTATCGTTCGGACTAGCGGGAGAATACGAGCAGTACTTC
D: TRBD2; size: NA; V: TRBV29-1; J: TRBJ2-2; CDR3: CSIRGGVNTGELFF; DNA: TGCAGCATCCGCGGGGGGGTAAACACCGGGGAGCTGTTTTTT
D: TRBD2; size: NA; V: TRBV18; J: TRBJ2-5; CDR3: CATVPAGTTWETQYF; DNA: TGTGCCACCGTCCCAGCGGGGACCACCTGGGAGACCCAGTACTTC
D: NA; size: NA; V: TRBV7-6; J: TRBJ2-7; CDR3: CASSLTGYEQYF; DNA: TGTGCCAGCAGCTTAACAGGGTACGAGCAGTACTTC
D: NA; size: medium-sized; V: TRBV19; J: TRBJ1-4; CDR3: CASRFGQVLFF; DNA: TGTGCCAGTCGTTTTGGGCAGGTACTGTTTTTT